The 27 T cell receptor beta chains in this list originate from one sample, sequenced in a study of shared clonotypes between healthy human individuals. This table comes from immunoSEQ multiplex PCR, and its TCRdb copy is limited to in-frame clones, with some not included. The sample has approximately 500,000 clones, about three quarters seen once; the top ten hold 9.5% to 15%. Sequencing input: PBMCs. These receptors were taken from a middle-aged woman in good health. Some clones in this sample may be carry-over from other donors' samples.

The V gene is TRBV28, the J gene TRBJ2-7; 7 bases are a match to TRBD2. This CDR3 has 16 residues. The germline gives CDR1 MDHEN, CDR2 SYDVKM. V dropped 5 bases and J dropped 4; count of bases not matched to a gene: 14. The CDR3 spells CASSGVAWEGEYEQYF. The CDR3 bases are TGTGCCAGCAGTGGGGTAGCTTGGGAGGGAGAGTACGAGCAGTACTTC.

This clone appeared a single time. The chain employs TRBV2 and TRBJ2-1, with D possibly being TRBD1 or TRBD2 (5 bases each). The CDR3 totals 12 residues. V gave up 5 bases and J gave up 9 bases, with 11 bases separating them. Looked up from germline, CDR1 is SNHLY and CDR2 is FYNNEI. CDR3 sequence: CASSSGRPEQFF. The CDR3 coding sequence is TGTGCCAGCAGTTCGGGACGTCCTGAGCAGTTCTTC.

This chain joins TRBV6-6 and TRBJ1-4; possible D gene TRBD1, 6 bases. The V gene lost 2 bases and the J gene lost 8 bases, with 18 bases spanning the gap. The V gene's germline CDR1 is MNHNY and CDR2 SVGAGI (reference sequence). The CDR3 is 16 amino acids. This CDR3 is CASSYGETGYEEKLFF. In DNA, the CDR3 is TGTGCCAGCAGTTACGGCGAAACAGGGTACGAAGAAAAACTGTTTTTT.

The chain couples TRBV18 to TRBJ2-1; 11 bases agree with TRBD1. The CDR3 length is 15 residues. CDR1 KGHSH and CDR2 LQKENI come from the germline V gene. Losses at the gene ends were 3 bases for V and 7 bases for J; bases not matched to a gene: 5. The CDR3 loop reads CASSPSRDRGNEQFF. The CDR3 DNA is TGTGCCAGCTCACCGTCCCGGGACAGGGGGAATGAGCAGTTCTTC. The full variable domain, rest sourced from reference TRBV18 and TRBJ2-1, is NAGVMQNPRHLVRRRGQEARLRCSPMKGHSHVYWYRQLPEEGLKFMVYLQKENIIDESGMPKERFSAEFPKEGPSILRIQQVVRGDSAAYFCASSPSRDRGNEQFFGPGTRLTVL.

This clone was observed a single time. The chain links TRBV6-5 to TRBJ2-1, with 12 nucleotides matching TRBD2. Germline V CDR1 and CDR2: MNHEY, SVGAGI. V gave up 7 bases and J gave up 9 bases; unmatched junction bases: 10. The CDR3 covers 15 residues. The CDR3 loop is CASNSESTSGSEQFF. The CDR3 DNA is TGTGCCAGCAATAGTGAGTCGACTAGCGGGAGTGAGCAGTTCTTC.

A few counts support this clone. V and J are TRBV5-1 and TRBJ2-5; TRBD1 might be the D (5 bases). Deletions cut 4 bases from V and 4 bases from J, with 14 bases between. This CDR3 is 14 amino acids long. Germline assignment: CDR1 SGHRS and CDR2 YFSETQ. The CDR3 loop reads CASSRGSWSETQYF. In DNA form, the CDR3 reads TGCGCCAGCAGCAGGGGCAGTTGGTCAGAGACCCAGTACTTC.

The gene calls are TRBV5-1 and TRBJ2-3; TRBD2 matches at 10 bases. This CDR3 region has 16 residues. CDR1 is SGHRS, CDR2 YFSETQ, per germline. Trimming removed 3 bases from V and 1 base from J; junction bases left unmatched: 5. CDR3 nucleotides: TGCGCCAGCAGCTCTAGCGGGAGATGGGGCACAGATACGCAGTATTTT. The encoded protein is CASSSSGRWGTDTQYF.

The V gene is TRBV18, the J gene TRBJ1-1, with TRBD1 as a possible D gene (5 bases). This CDR3 region has 14 residues. Trimming stripped 2 bases from V and 4 bases from J, with 11 bases between. The germline V gene encodes CDR1 KGHSH and CDR2 LQKENI. The CDR3 loop reads CASSPAGEFTEAFF. CDR3 DNA sequence: TGTGCCAGCTCACCAGCGGGGGAGTTCACTGAAGCTTTCTTT.

This rearrangement joins TRBV27 to TRBJ2-5, with 10 bases lining up with TRBD2. The ends lost 7 bases at V and 0 bases at J; junction bases unmatched: 17. Germline CDR1 reads MNHEY; CDR2 reads SMNVEV (reference sequence). The CDR3 contains 19 residues. CDR3 region: CASKRWLAGGPRNQETQYF. In nucleotides, the CDR3 is TGTGCCAGCAAAAGATGGTTAGCGGGAGGACCAAGGAACCAAGAGACCCAGTACTTC.

As to this clone: The sample contains more than one DNA sequence encoding this CDR3. The V and J genes are TRBV5-1 and TRBJ2-7, with TRBD2 identical over 9 bases. V trimming: 1 base; J trimming: 1 base; junction bases outside the gene matches: 0. The CDR3 loop spans 14 amino acids. The germline CDR1 and CDR2 sequences are SGHRS and YFSETQ. CDR3 amino acids: CASSLTSGSYEQYF. As DNA, the CDR3 is TGCGCCAGCAGCTTGACTAGCGGGTCCTACGAGCAGTACTTC.

Concerning this clone itself: Given a far larger clone just one base away, this is likely a sequencing read error. V usage is TRBV6-5 and J usage is TRBJ2-7; 9 bases are shared with TRBD1. This CDR3 spans 16 amino acids. From germline, CDR1 is MNHEY and CDR2 SVGAGI. For the CDR3, the DNA is TGTGCCAGCAATTACTCTCCCGGGACAGGGCTTGACGAGCAGTACTTC. This gives the protein CASNYSPGTGLDEQYF.

This clone came up once. The chain uses TRBV6-4 and TRBJ2-1; TRBD2 agrees at 13 bases. The length of the CDR3 is 15 residues. Per the germline V gene, CDR1 is MRHNA and CDR2 is SNTAGT. The V segment lost 3 bases and the J segment 7 bases; nucleotides outside the gene matches: 3. CDR3: CASSELAGGHNEQFF. Written as DNA, the CDR3 is TGTGCCAGCAGTGAACTAGCGGGAGGGCATAATGAGCAGTTCTTC.

The chain recombines TRBV6-6 with TRBJ1-2; TRBD1 matches 7 bases. The CDR3 has 12 residues. J gave up 8 bases and V 7 bases, and 7 bases lay outside the gene matches. The germline gives CDR1 MNHNY, CDR2 SVGAGI (reference sequence). In DNA form, the CDR3 reads TGTGCCAGCACCTACTCGACAGGGGGCTACACCTTC. It translates to CASTYSTGGYTF.

A word on this clone: One junction end does not reproduce the germline sequence, and a read error may be involved. J is TRBJ2-1 and V is TRBV7-7, with 14 bases lining up with TRBD2. In germline, CDR1 is SSHAT, CDR2 FNYEAQ (reference sequence). The CDR3 contains 15 residues. The DNA for the CDR3 is TGTGCTAGCAGCTCGGGACTAGCGGGAGTCAATGAGCAGTTCTTC. It encodes CASSSGLAGVNEQFF.

A word on this clone: One base away lies a much larger clone, so this may be a sequencing read error. This sequence joins TRBV30 and TRBJ1-5, with D uncertain. CDR3 length: 14 residues. Trimming removed 2 bases at V and 5 bases at J, with 13 bases between. The germline gives CDR1 GTSNPN, CDR2 SVGIG (reference sequence). The CDR3 sequence is CAWSNGVVDQPQHF. The CDR3 coding sequence is TGTGCCTGGAGTAACGGGGTGGTAGATCAGCCCCAGCATTTT.

The table lists this clone with a count of one. This sequence joins TRBV27 and TRBJ1-1; 9 positions agree with TRBD1. The CDR3 spans 13 residues. After removal of 6 bases from V and 10 bases from J, the junction contained 9 bases not matched to a gene. Germline V lookup: CDR1 MNHEY, CDR2 SMNVEV (reference sequence). CDR3 bases: TGTGCCAGCAGCACAGGGGGCTTAATAGTAGCTTTCTTT. Translated: CASSTGGLIVAFF.

In its sample, this clone was seen a few times. V is TRBV9 and J is TRBJ1-1, with no clear D. This CDR3 contains 14 residues. Germline CDR1 reads SGDLS; CDR2 reads YYNGEE. V gave up 2 bases and J gave up 3 bases, with 11 bases separating them. The CDR3 nucleotides are TGTGCCAGCAGCGTGCTAGTACCAGACACTGAAGCTTTCTTT. This encodes CASSVLVPDTEAFF.

CDR3 nucleotide sequence: TGTGCCAGCAGCTTAATGGGACAGGGCACAGATACGCAGTATTTT. Translated: CASSLMGQGTDTQYF. The rearrangement uses TRBV7-3 and TRBJ2-3, with 8 positions matching TRBD1. The trim removed 1 base at V and 1 base at J, leaving 1 base unmatched. The CDR3 is made up of 15 amino acids. Looked up from germline, CDR1 is SGHTA and CDR2 is FQGTGA.

This rearrangement joins TRBV5-1 to TRBJ2-7; TRBD1 aligns across 9 bases. This CDR3 is 17 amino acids long. The V gene's germline CDR1 is SGHRS and CDR2 YFSETQ. V dropped 3 bases and J dropped 6; count of bases not matched to a gene: 16. CDR3 protein: CASSWIPSGTGFAEQYF. The DNA of the CDR3 is TGCGCCAGCAGCTGGATCCCCTCCGGGACAGGGTTCGCCGAGCAGTACTTC.

The chain uses TRBV6-1 and TRBJ2-7, with D unclear. Germline CDR1 reads MNHNS; CDR2 reads SASEGT. V gave up 4 bases and J gave up 3 bases, with 13 bases separating them. This CDR3 is built from 14 residues. The CDR3: CASSAQVLYYEQYF. The CDR3 DNA follows: TGTGCCAGCAGTGCCCAGGTCTTATACTACGAGCAGTACTTC.

The chain uses TRBV10-3 and TRBJ2-1; 10 positions agree with TRBD2. V was clipped by 0 bases and J by 10 bases; unmatched bases: 6. The CDR3 has 15 amino acids. Germline CDR1 ENHRY, CDR2 SYGVKD. Here the CDR3 DNA reads TGTGCCATCAGTGAGTCGGAGCTAGCGGGAGCCGAGCAGTTCTTC. Translated: CAISESELAGAEQFF.

The chain carries TRBV5-1 and TRBJ2-7; D might be TRBD1 or TRBD2, each matching 6 bases. The CDR3 is 15 amino acids. Germline CDR1 is SGHRS and CDR2 is YFSETQ. V shed 5 bases and J shed 0 bases, with 15 bases lying between them. CDR3 region: CASSRQGTPSYEQYF. The CDR3, as DNA: TGCGCCAGCAGTCGGCAGGGGACTCCCTCCTACGAGCAGTACTTC.

The J gene is TRBJ2-7, the V gene TRBV4-3, with D perhaps TRBD2 (6 bases). The germline gives CDR1 LGHNA, CDR2 YSLEER. The CDR3 has 16 residues. Trimming left V 5 bases short and J 6 bases short, with 23 bases between. CDR3 sequence: CASSASIGGRTGEQYF. The DNA of the CDR3 is TGCGCCAGCAGCGCATCAATTGGGGGGAGGACTGGCGAGCAGTACTTC.

This clone is a singleton in its sample. The chain combines TRBV27 with TRBJ1-1; D remains unclear. The CDR3 has 16 amino acids. Deletions cut 3 bases from V and 4 bases from J, with 18 bases between. Germline V gene data show CDR1 as MNHEY and CDR2 as SMNVEV (reference sequence). The CDR3 DNA follows: TGTGCCAGCAGTTTGGCCGCGGGGTGGGGAGCCACTGAAGCTTTCTTT. It codes for CASSLAAGWGATEAFF.

This clone was recorded many times. The chain couples TRBV27 to TRBJ2-3; 8 positions match TRBD2. CDR1 is MNHEY, CDR2 SMNVEV, per germline (reference sequence). The CDR3 has 16 amino acids. Germline trimming cut 7 bases from V and 6 bases from J; bases unmatched to any gene: 15. In DNA form, the CDR3 reads TGTGCCAGCAAAACCCTTGGAGCGGGAGTGGTGGATACGCAGTATTTT. It yields the protein CASKTLGAGVVDTQYF.

The chain uses TRBV11-3 and TRBJ2-1, with D possibly being TRBD1 or TRBD2 (5 bases each). This CDR3 contains 13 residues. In germline, CDR1 is SGHNT, CDR2 YENEEA. V lost 2 bases and J lost 7, with 9 bases in between. CDR3 in DNA: TGTGCCAGCAGCTTACAGGGAGTGAATGAGCAGTTCTTC. It is translated as CASSLQGVNEQFF. The entire variable domain, with the rest obtained from reference TRBV11-3 and TRBJ2-1, is as follows: EAGVVQSPRYKIIEKKQPVAFWCNPISGHNTLYWYLQNLGQGPELLIRYENEEAVDDSQLPKDRFSAERLKGVDSTLKIQPAELGDSAVYLCASSLQGVNEQFFGPGTRLTVL.

This rearrangement joins TRBV2 to TRBJ2-5; a possible D gene is TRBD2 (6 bases). Trimming removed 6 bases from V and 4 bases from J, with 18 bases in between. Germline V gives CDR1 SNHLY, CDR2 FYNNEI. This CDR3 has 15 residues. The CDR3 loop reads CASSNLIGSIETQYF. CDR3 in DNA: TGTGCCAGCAGCAACTTAATCGGGAGCATAGAGACCCAGTACTTC.